This is a list of T cell receptor beta chains from one sample in a study of blood T cell repertoires in COVID-19. Sequencing used immunoSEQ multiplex PCR; TCRdb keeps in-frame clones, though not all of them. Here the sample spans some 170,000 clones, over 90% being singletons. The sequenced material came from peripheral blood. The receptors stem from a woman aged 55-70 years with COVID-19, enrolled during active disease. Each CDR3 is given with its conserved first and last residue. D genes are given only for firm matches. The size of a clone is reported for some rows only, either as once, few or many, or as a class for expanded clones.

clone_size,d_call,j_call,v_call,cdr3_length,cdr3_nt,cdr3_aa
once,NA,TRBJ1-5,TRBV18,15,TGTGCCAGCTCGGGCATGAGGGTCCCCAATCAGCCCCAGCATTTT,CASSGMRVPNQPQHF
once,NA,TRBJ1-5,TRBV7-6,15,TGTGCCAGCAGCTTAAATCCCGGGGAAGGGCAGCCCCAGCATTTT,CASSLNPGEGQPQHF
NA,TRBD2,TRBJ2-2,TRBV7-3,16,TGTGCCAGCAGCTCAGGCGGGGGTAAGGGCCCCGGGGAGCTGTTTTTT,CASSSGGGKGPGELFF
NA,NA,TRBJ1-2,TRBV2,13,TGTGCCAGCAGTCTACAGGGAAACTATGGCTACACCTTC,CASSLQGNYGYTF
NA,TRBD1,TRBJ2-7,TRBV10-3,13,TGTGCCATCAGCCACCGGGACAGTTACGAGCAGTACTTC,CAISHRDSYEQYF
NA,NA,TRBJ1-3,TRBV14,13,TGTGCCAGCAGCCGAGGGTCTGGAAACACCATATATTTT,CASSRGSGNTIYF
NA,TRBD1,TRBJ1-2,TRBV27,17,TGTGCCAGCAGTCCCTTTTTCCTTGGACAGGTCGACTATGGCTACACCTTC,CASSPFFLGQVDYGYTF
NA,NA,TRBJ2-3,TRBV9,12,TGTGCCAGCAGCTTAACAGGATATACGCAGTATTTT,CASSLTGYTQYF
NA,NA,TRBJ2-7,TRBV10-3,14,TGTGCCATCAGGACCGACAGGAGCTCCTACGAGCAGTACTTC,CAIRTDRSSYEQYF
NA,NA,TRBJ2-2,TRBV14,14,TGTGCCAGCAGCCAACAGGGGGGCACCGGGGAGCTGTTTTTT,CASSQQGGTGELFF
NA,NA,TRBJ1-2,TRBV14,15,TGTGCCAGCAGCCGGGGGCCAGGCTCTACCTCGGGCTACACCTTC,CASSRGPGSTSGYTF
NA,TRBD1,TRBJ1-2,TRBV5-6,13,TGTGCCAGCAGCCACCGGACAGGCTATGGCTACACCTTC,CASSHRTGYGYTF
NA,NA,TRBJ1-1,TRBV12-3/TRBV12-4,13,TGTGCCACGGTCAGGGCTCTGAACACTGAAGCTTTCTTT,CATVRALNTEAFF
once,TRBD1,TRBJ2-1,TRBV7-2,14,TGTGCCAGCAGCCTCCGGACAGGGGGGCATGAGCAGTTCTTC,CASSLRTGGHEQFF
NA,NA,TRBJ1-1,TRBV7-9,15,TGTGCCAGCAGCCCGCCTGGGCAGTTGAACACTGAAGCTTTCTTT,CASSPPGQLNTEAFF
NA,NA,TRBJ2-4,TRBV11-1,13,TGTGCCAGCAGCTTATCAGGGATTAACATTCAGTACTTC,CASSLSGINIQYF
once,NA,TRBJ1-2,TRBV29-1,13,TGCAGCGTTGACGCGGGAAGGGGCTATGGCTACACCTTC,CSVDAGRGYGYTF
NA,TRBD1,TRBJ1-5,TRBV5-8,16,TGTGCCAGCAGCTTGGACCCCAGGGGGCGTTATCAGCCCCAGCATTTT,CASSLDPRGRYQPQHF
NA,NA,TRBJ2-7,TRBV12-1,21,TGTGCCAGCAGCTTTGGACTAGCGGGGGGCCTCATGAAGATTCACCTCTACGAGCAGTACTTC,CASSFGLAGGLMKIHLYEQYF
NA,NA,TRBJ1-2,TRBV24-1,18,TGTGCCACCAGTGATTTGCAATATAGGGGACTAGCTAACTATGGCTACACCTTC,CATSDLQYRGLANYGYTF
NA,NA,TRBJ1-2,TRBV15,11,TGTGCCACCAGCAGAGGAGATGGCTACACCTTC,CATSRGDGYTF
once,TRBD1,TRBJ1-6,TRBV5-6,12,TGTGCCAGCAGCCGAGACAGGGCACCCCTCCACTTT,CASSRDRAPLHF
NA,TRBD1,TRBJ1-2,TRBV29-1,14,TGCAGCGTTGCCGGTGCGACAGGGTCCTATGGCTACACCTTC,CSVAGATGSYGYTF
NA,NA,TRBJ2-7,TRBV12-2,23,TGTGCAAGTCGCTTAGCGCTAGCCACTTATAGGGCCAGGCGACTAGCGGGGGACTACGAGCAGTACTTC,CASRLALATYRARRLAGDYEQYF
NA,TRBD1,TRBJ1-4,TRBV27,14,TGTGCCAGCAGCCCGGGACAGTATAATGAAAAACTGTTTTTT,CASSPGQYNEKLFF
NA,NA,TRBJ1-3,TRBV3-1/TRBV3-2,15,TGTGCCAGCAGCCAAGATTTAGCCCTCGGAAACACCATATATTTT,CASSQDLALGNTIYF
NA,TRBD2,TRBJ2-3,TRBV5-6,16,TGTGCCAGCAGCTTGGGAGCGGGGGGCCACCCAGATACGCAGTATTTT,CASSLGAGGHPDTQYF
NA,TRBD1,TRBJ1-6,TRBV5-1,16,TGCGCCAGCAGCTTGATCGGGACAGGACTAAATTCACCCCTCCACTTT,CASSLIGTGLNSPLHF
NA,TRBD1,TRBJ2-7,TRBV6-5,16,TGTGCCAGCAGTTACTCGTCCGGGACAGGGGGAGGCGAGCAGTACTTC,CASSYSSGTGGGEQYF
NA,TRBD1,TRBJ1-4,TRBV5-1,14,TGCGCCAGCAACTCGGGACAGGGTCGTGAAAAACTGTTTTTT,CASNSGQGREKLFF
NA,NA,TRBJ1-3,TRBV7-2,14,TGTGCCAGCAGCTCAAATTCACAGGGAAACACCATATATTTT,CASSSNSQGNTIYF
NA,TRBD1,TRBJ2-5,TRBV10-3,14,TGTGCCATCAAAATCGGGACAGCCCAAGAGACCCAGTACTTC,CAIKIGTAQETQYF
once,TRBD1,TRBJ1-2,TRBV15,16,TGTGCCACCAGCAGAGATTCAGGGGGTGAACGCTATGGCTACACCTTC,CATSRDSGGERYGYTF
NA,TRBD2,TRBJ2-2,TRBV7-8,18,TGTGCCAGCAGCCCACCGACAGCGGGGGGGACGAACACCGGGGAGCTGTTTTTT,CASSPPTAGGTNTGELFF
NA,NA,TRBJ1-5,TRBV2,16,TGTGCCAGCAGTGGGGCACTAGCCTATAGCAATCAGCCCCAGCATTTT,CASSGALAYSNQPQHF
NA,NA,TRBJ1-1,TRBV30,11,TGTGCCTGGGGGGCTTCCACTGAAGCTTTCTTT,CAWGASTEAFF
NA,TRBD1,TRBJ1-2,TRBV19,15,TGTGCCAGTACCCTAGGAGGGGGCGCTAACTATGGCTACACCTTC,CASTLGGGANYGYTF
NA,NA,TRBJ2-3,TRBV5-4,12,TGTGCCAGCAGCTTATTAGCAGATACGCAGTATTTT,CASSLLADTQYF
NA,NA,TRBJ1-2,TRBV19,14,TGTGCCAGTAGGGGGACACCAAGTAACTATGGCTACACCTTC,CASRGTPSNYGYTF
NA,NA,TRBJ1-2,TRBV2,15,TGTGCCAGCAGCGCAGGGTCCCCAGCTAACTATGGCTACACCTTC,CASSAGSPANYGYTF
NA,NA,TRBJ2-1,TRBV12-3/TRBV12-4,11,TGTGCCAGCACTAGCCTCCATGAGCAGTTCTTC,CASTSLHEQFF
NA,NA,TRBJ1-1,TRBV3-1/TRBV3-2,13,TGTGCCAGCAGCCAAGTCAGAAGAACTGAAGCTTTCTTT,CASSQVRRTEAFF
NA,NA,TRBJ1-3,TRBV7-2,14,TGTGCCAGCAGCTTAGGGAGCTCTGGAAACACCATATATTTT,CASSLGSSGNTIYF
NA,TRBD1,TRBJ1-4,TRBV28,13,TGTGCCAGCAGGGGACAGGGGTGGGAAAAACTGTTTTTT,CASRGQGWEKLFF
NA,NA,TRBJ1-1,TRBV12-3/TRBV12-4,12,TGTGCCAGCAGGGCCCCACAGACTGAAGCTTTCTTT,CASRAPQTEAFF
NA,TRBD2,TRBJ2-3,TRBV4-3,15,TGCGCCAGCAGCCTGACTAGCGGGTACACAGATACGCAGTATTTT,CASSLTSGYTDTQYF
NA,NA,TRBJ1-1,TRBV7-9,14,TGTGCCAGCAGCTTAGCCCCCCTCAGGGAAGAAGCTTTCTTT,CASSLAPLREEAFF
NA,NA,TRBJ1-1,TRBV7-9,13,TGTGCCAGCAGCTTAGACAGGCACACTGAAGCTTTCTTT,CASSLDRHTEAFF
NA,TRBD1,TRBJ1-1,TRBV10-3,14,TGTGCCATCAGATCGGGACAGGGGGATTCTGAAGCTTTCTTT,CAIRSGQGDSEAFF
NA,TRBD1,TRBJ1-5,TRBV5-4,15,TGTGCCAGCAGCGAAGGGGGCGGGGGGATTAAGCCCCAGCATTTT,CASSEGGGGIKPQHF
NA,NA,TRBJ1-2,TRBV9,18,TGTGCCAGCAGCTTCCGCCGAGACTTCTCTGCTGATTTATATGGCTACACCTTC,CASSFRRDFSADLYGYTF
few,TRBD2,TRBJ2-7,TRBV15,16,TGTGCCACCAGCAGAGGGGCTAGCGGGAACTCCTACGAGCAGTACTTC,CATSRGASGNSYEQYF